A selection of T cell receptor beta chains follows, all from one sample in a study of cytomegalovirus exposure and HLA in healthy donors. Generated by immunoSEQ multiplex PCR, the TCRdb table keeps only in-frame clones and is missing some. The table records more than 85,000 clones, approximately 83% of them present only once. Sequenced sample: PBMCs. Receptors originate from a man in his forties or fifties in good health and CMV-seronegative. Each CDR3 is given with its conserved first and last residue. D genes are given only for firm matches. Expanded clones get a size class; other rows say once, few or many, or leave the size out.

TRBD2	TRBV2	TRBJ2-7	once	CASNRDYDEQYF	TGTGCCAGCAACCGGGACTACGACGAGCAGTACTTC
TRBD1	TRBV28	TRBJ1-6	once	CASSPGQYYNSPLHF	TGTGCCAGCAGTCCGGGACAGTACTATAATTCACCCCTCCACTTT
NA	TRBV28	TRBJ1-5	NA	CASSLLRGGYQPQHF	TGTGCCAGCAGCCTCCTGCGGGGGGGCTATCAGCCCCAGCATTTT
NA	TRBV5-4	TRBJ1-1	NA	CASSLPGARTEAFF	TGTGCCAGCAGCTTGCCAGGGGCTAGGACTGAAGCTTTCTTT
NA	TRBV10-2	TRBJ1-5	NA	CASSGADNQPQHF	TGCGCCAGCAGTGGGGCAGACAATCAGCCCCAGCATTTT
NA	TRBV5-1	TRBJ1-3	once	CASSPGQGSSGNTIYF	TGCGCCAGCAGCCCCGGGCAGGGATCGAGCGGAAACACCATATATTTT
NA	TRBV15	TRBJ2-1	NA	CATSRDPVTSYNEQFF	TGTGCCACCAGCAGAGATCCAGTGACTAGCTACAATGAGCAGTTCTTC
NA	TRBV19	TRBJ1-5	NA	CASSRTLSNQPQHF	TGTGCCAGTAGTAGGACTCTTAGCAATCAGCCCCAGCATTTT
NA	TRBV18	TRBJ1-1	NA	CASSPSLIQGGNTEAFF	TGTGCCAGCTCACCATCACTGATACAAGGAGGGAACACTGAAGCTTTCTTT
NA	TRBV6-1	TRBJ2-7	NA	CASSEWGGTGSYEQYF	TGTGCCAGCAGTGAATGGGGGGGGACAGGCTCCTACGAGCAGTACTTC
NA	TRBV7-9	TRBJ1-2	NA	CASSLGQPYGYTF	TGTGCCAGCAGCTTAGGACAGCCTTATGGCTACACCTTC
TRBD1	TRBV5-1	TRBJ2-1	NA	CASSIGQGVVDEQFF	TGCGCCAGCAGCATCGGACAGGGGGTTGTGGATGAGCAGTTCTTC
NA	TRBV7-2	TRBJ2-7	NA	CASSLVVGGYEQYF	TGTGCCAGCAGCTTAGTGGTAGGCGGCTACGAGCAGTACTTC
NA	TRBV12-2	TRBJ1-1	NA	CASPRNTGDTEAFF	TGTGCAAGTCCCAGAAATACAGGGGACACTGAAGCTTTCTTT
TRBD1	TRBV6-5	TRBJ2-2	NA	CASRRDRVTGELFF	TGTGCCAGCAGACGGGACAGGGTCACCGGGGAGCTGTTTTTT
NA	TRBV6-5	TRBJ1-1	NA	CASSYSWQMNTEAFF	TGTGCCAGCAGTTACTCATGGCAGATGAACACTGAAGCTTTCTTT
NA	TRBV30	TRBJ2-5	NA	CARADRKLGTQYF	TGTGCCCGGGCGGACAGAAAATTGGGGACCCAGTACTTC
TRBD1	TRBV7-2	TRBJ1-6	NA	CASSLGTGLSSPLHF	TGTGCCAGCAGCTTAGGGACAGGGTTAAGTTCACCCCTCCACTTT
TRBD1	TRBV5-1	TRBJ1-6	NA	CASSPRTGGNSPLHF	TGCGCCAGCAGCCCCCGGACAGGGGGCAATTCACCCCTCCACTTT
TRBD2	TRBV5-6	TRBJ2-1	NA	CASSFPMGRSGGLNEQFF	TGTGCCAGCAGCTTCCCCATGGGGAGGAGCGGGGGGCTCAATGAGCAGTTCTTC
NA	TRBV6-1	TRBJ2-7	NA	CASRGTWTSYEQYF	TGTGCCAGCAGGGGGACATGGACGTCCTACGAGCAGTACTTC
NA	TRBV6-5	TRBJ2-7	NA	CASRRQEGQYEQYF	TGTGCCAGCAGACGACAGGAGGGACAGTACGAGCAGTACTTC
NA	TRBV5-1	TRBJ2-7	NA	CASSLGAGTYEQYF	TGCGCCAGCAGCTTGGGAGCAGGGACCTACGAGCAGTACTTC
TRBD2	TRBV7-2	TRBJ2-7	NA	CASSAGLAGGGEQYF	TGTGCCAGCAGCGCGGGACTAGCGGGGGGAGGGGAGCAGTACTTC
TRBD1	TRBV30	TRBJ2-1	NA	CAWTPGTGTSLTYNEQFF	TGTGCCTGGACGCCCGGGACAGGGACATCTCTCACCTACAATGAGCAGTTCTTC
TRBD1	TRBV10-3	TRBJ1-3	NA	CAIRTTGGLGNTIYF	TGTGCCATCAGGACGACAGGGGGCCTGGGAAACACCATATATTTT
TRBD1	TRBV6-1	TRBJ1-1	NA	CASSGYRGKTEAFF	TGTGCCAGCAGTGGTTACAGGGGTAAAACTGAAGCTTTCTTT
NA	TRBV5-1	TRBJ1-6	NA	CASSPGGTGPNSPLHF	TGCGCCAGCAGCCCGGGGGGCACAGGCCCGAATTCACCCCTCCACTTT
NA	TRBV6-5	TRBJ2-4	NA	CATSLRGANIQYF	TGTGCCACATCCTTAAGGGGCGCGAACATTCAGTACTTC
NA	TRBV10-3	TRBJ1-1	NA	CAIAGGTEAFF	TGTGCCATCGCGGGTGGCACTGAAGCTTTCTTT
TRBD1	TRBV7-6	TRBJ1-1	NA	CASSFTGTGGFGTEAFF	TGTGCCAGCAGCTTCACCGGGACAGGGGGCTTTGGCACTGAAGCTTTCTTT
NA	TRBV7-9	TRBJ2-5	NA	CASRDKVTSGVQETQYF	TGTGCCAGCAGGGACAAGGTGACGTCAGGGGTCCAAGAGACCCAGTACTTC
TRBD2	TRBV29-1	TRBJ2-1	NA	CSVRPLAGGRDEQFF	TGCAGCGTCCGCCCCCTAGCGGGGGGGCGCGATGAGCAGTTCTTC
NA	TRBV9	TRBJ1-2	NA	CASSVDFNYGYTF	TGTGCCAGCAGCGTAGACTTTAACTATGGCTACACCTTC
NA	TRBV5-1	TRBJ2-7	once	CASRNRESSYEQYF	TGCGCCAGCAGAAACAGGGAAAGCTCCTACGAGCAGTACTTC
NA	TRBV13	TRBJ1-3	few	CASSQGGSGSTIYF	TGTGCCAGCAGCCAAGGGGGATCTGGAAGCACCATATATTTT
NA	TRBV30	TRBJ1-3	NA	CAWSVRGGGNTIYF	TGTGCCTGGAGTGTACGAGGGGGTGGAAACACCATATATTTT
NA	TRBV2	TRBJ1-5	NA	CASTNGDYQPQHF	TGTGCCAGCACCAACGGTGATTACCAGCCCCAGCATTTT
TRBD2	TRBV19	TRBJ2-3	NA	CASSIAGGPTDTQYF	TGTGCCAGTAGTATAGCGGGGGGGCCAACAGATACGCAGTATTTT
NA	TRBV4-1	TRBJ2-7	once	CASRLTLNGGPEQYF	TGCGCCAGCAGGCTTACTTTAAACGGGGGGCCCGAGCAGTACTTC
NA	TRBV5-6	TRBJ1-1	NA	CASSTGRKGVEAFF	TGTGCCAGCAGCACCGGGAGAAAGGGCGTTGAAGCTTTCTTT
TRBD2	TRBV5-4	TRBJ2-1	NA	CASSPRAGGSYNEQFF	TGTGCCAGCAGCCCTAGGGCGGGGGGATCCTACAATGAGCAGTTCTTC
TRBD1	TRBV30	TRBJ1-1	NA	CAWIPNLTGANTEAFF	TGTGCCTGGATCCCTAATTTGACAGGGGCGAACACTGAAGCTTTCTTT
TRBD1	TRBV19	TRBJ2-2	NA	CASISNRGTGELFF	TGTGCCAGTATCTCAAACAGGGGAACCGGGGAGCTGTTTTTT
NA	TRBV7-8	TRBJ2-1	NA	CASSLGRAAEQFF	TGTGCCAGCAGCTTAGGCAGGGCGGCTGAGCAGTTCTTC
TRBD1	TRBV7-2	TRBJ1-6	NA	CASSSDRGSSPLHF	TGTGCCAGCAGCTCGGACAGGGGTTCGTCACCCCTCCACTTT
NA	TRBV5-1	TRBJ1-1	NA	CASSPFGGVKTEAFF	TGCGCCAGCAGCCCGTTCGGGGGGGTTAAGACTGAAGCTTTCTTT
NA	TRBV30	TRBJ2-1	NA	CAWKVGGAGEQFF	TGTGCCTGGAAGGTCGGAGGGGCTGGAGAGCAGTTCTTC
NA	TRBV6-5	TRBJ2-5	NA	CASTNAGAGDQYF	TGTGCCAGCACCAACGCGGGGGCGGGTGACCAGTACTTC
NA	TRBV28	TRBJ1-1	NA	CAGGGRKNSEAFF	TGTGCCGGGGGGGGCAGGAAAAATTCTGAAGCTTTCTTT